These 5 T cell receptor beta chains were all obtained from the same sample, sequenced in a study of shared clonotypes between healthy human individuals. Generated by immunoSEQ multiplex PCR, the TCRdb table keeps only in-frame clones and is missing some. Of 1.6 million or so clones in the sample, approximately 98.5% were seen once. Sequencing was performed on naive CD4+ T cells sorted from blood. Subset specified: CD45RA+ positively selected. Receptors originate from a man aged 25 to 45 in good health.

About this clone: This specimen includes other DNA sequences encoding the same CDR3. This chain uses TRBV5-5 with TRBJ1-1; a possible D gene is TRBD1 (5 bases). From germline, CDR1 is SGHKS and CDR2 YYEKEE (reference sequence). Trimming removed 5 bases from V and 0 bases from J, with 11 bases in between. CDR3 length equals 14 residues. This CDR3 is CASSLTAMNTEAFF. The CDR3 DNA reads as TGTGCCAGCAGTCTGACAGCCATGAACACTGAAGCTTTCTTT.

The gene calls are TRBV6-5 and TRBJ2-7, with TRBD1 matching 9 bases. The V segment lost 5 bases and the J segment 6 bases; nucleotides outside the gene matches: 11. CDR1 and CDR2 (germline): MNHEY, SVGAGI. The length of the CDR3 is 15 residues. The CDR3 protein is CASSRTPGQGIEQYF. The CDR3 region has the DNA TGTGCCAGCAGTCGAACCCCGGGACAGGGCATCGAGCAGTACTTC.

J is TRBJ2-3 and V is TRBV4-1; D assignment may be TRBD1 or TRBD2 (5 bases each). V lost 1 base, J lost 3 bases, and 8 bases lay in between. This CDR3 is built from 14 residues. Germline lookup yields CDR1 MGHRA and CDR2 YSYEKL. CDR3 residues: CASSQVRGTDTQYF. DNA of the CDR3: TGCGCCAGCAGCCAAGTGAGGGGAACAGATACGCAGTATTTT.

The V and J genes are TRBV7-8 and TRBJ2-7; possible D gene TRBD1, 6 bases. The CDR3 consists of 14 residues. V was cut by 1 base and J by 5 bases, with 12 bases left in between. Per the germline V gene, CDR1 is SGHVS and CDR2 is FQNEAQ. CDR3 amino acids: CASSLDRVAHEQYF. CDR3 coding DNA: TGTGCCAGCAGCTTAGACAGGGTAGCCCACGAGCAGTACTTC.

J is TRBJ2-7 and V is TRBV19; maybe TRBD1 (5 bases). CDR3 length equals 13 residues. V was trimmed by 7 bases and J by 8 bases, leaving 18 bases between them. In germline, CDR1 is LNHDA, CDR2 SQIVND (reference sequence). The CDR3 DNA is TGTGCCAGTACAGGGTCACCTCCTACGAAGCAGTACTTC. Encoded protein: CASTGSPPTKQYF. Based on the CDR3 plus reference TRBV19 and TRBJ2-7, the full variable domain is DGGITQSPKYLFRKEGQNVTLSCEQNLNHDAMYWYRQDPGQGLRLIYYSQIVNDFQKGDIAEGYSVSREKKESFPLTVTSAQKNPTAFYLCASTGSPPTKQYFGPGTRLTVT.